This TCR beta chain was sequenced for a study of shared clonotypes between healthy human individuals. Looked up from germline, CDR1 is SGHNT and CDR2 is YYREEE (reference sequence). Deletions cut 0 bases from V and 3 bases from J, with 22 bases between. This CDR3 contains 18 residues. Generated by immunoSEQ multiplex PCR, the TCRdb table keeps only in-frame clones and is missing some. The sample lists a few hundred thousand clones, about 97% occurring once. The chain combines TRBV5-4 with TRBJ2-7, with a possible D match to TRBD1 (6 bases). This receptor was identified in a woman aged 25-40 years in good health. The sample was naive CD4+ T cells sorted from blood. Regarding subset: CD45RA+ positively selected. The CDR3 nucleotides read TGTGCCAGCAGCTTGGGACAGGCCCTCAGGGGTAGGGACTACGAGCAGTACTTC. Translation gives CASSLGQALRGRDYEQYF.